A single sample is the source of the 26 T cell receptor beta chains below, sequenced in a study of CD8+CD57+ T cells in acquired aplastic anemia. In patients chosen for sequencing, flow cytometry had shown CD8+CD57+ cell expansion. TCR beta VDJ combinations and CDR3 sequences were profiled from genomic DNA. A single record per CDR3 protein comes from TCRdb applying MiXCR to the reads. Found here are some 160,000 distinct CDR3 sequences, around half of them singletons; the top ten hold 25% to 35%. The specimen was sorted CD4+, CD8+, or CD8+CD57+ T cells (not recorded which) from PBMCs. These receptors came from a human donor with aplastic anemia.

About this clonotype itself: This CDR3 is missing its conserved last phenylalanine or tryptophan, likely due to a read error. The CDR3, as DNA: TGCGCCAGCAGCTTGACGGGAGGGCCCTCCTACGAGCAGTACTCC. Residues: CASSLTGGPSYEQYS. The chain recombines TRBV5-1 with TRBJ2-7, with 8 bases identical to TRBD2. This CDR3 is built from 15 residues. The germline gives CDR1 SGHRS, CDR2 YFSETQ. V shed 1 base, J shed 0 bases, and the junction held 3 bases outside the gene matches.

This clonotype was counted at least ten times. The chain has TRBV5-5 and TRBJ2-7, with 8 positions matching TRBD1. The CDR3 totals 14 residues. Germline-derived CDR1 and CDR2 are SGHKS and YYEKEE (reference sequence). V lost 3 bases to trimming and J lost 0 bases; unmatched junction nucleotides: 2. The CDR3 DNA follows: TGTGCCAGCAGCTCCGGGACAGGCTCCTACGAGCAGTACTTC. This codes for CASSSGTGSYEQYF. Using reference TRBV5-5 and TRBJ2-7 for the parts outside the CDR3, the full variable domain is DAGVTQSPTHLIKTRGQQVTLRCSPISGHKSVSWYQQVLGQGPQFIFQYYEKEERGRGNFPDRFSARQFPNYSSELNVNALLLGDSALYLCASSSGTGSYEQYFGPGTRLTVT.

The chain links TRBV10-2 to TRBJ2-7, with 8 bases matching TRBD2. Germline V CDR1 and CDR2: WSHSY, SAAADI. Trimming removed 10 bases from V and 7 bases from J; junction bases left unmatched: 15. The CDR3 runs 14 residues. CDR3 region: CATRPLTGGQEQYF. The CDR3 coding sequence is TGCGCCACCAGGCCTTTGACGGGGGGGCAGGAGCAGTACTTC.

Note on this clonotype: The CDR3 end shows no conserved phenylalanine or tryptophan, and so a read error is likely. V usage is TRBV15 and J usage is TRBJ2-1; D possibly uses TRBD1 or TRBD2 (5 bases each). From germline, CDR1 is LNHNV and CDR2 YYDKDF (reference sequence). The CDR3 consists of 15 residues. As DNA, the CDR3 is TGCGCCACCAGCCGCCGGGACCCCGGGGTTAATGAGCAGTTCGTC. Amino acids: CATSRRDPGVNEQFV.

The sample holds many counts of this clonotype. The V and J genes are TRBV19 and TRBJ1-2, with D unresolved. Germline CDR1 is LNHDA and CDR2 is SQIVND (reference sequence). V lost 3 bases to trimming and J lost 4 bases, with 9 bases between them. This CDR3 contains 13 residues. The CDR3 DNA reads TGTGCCAGTAGTATCCGGGTCGCCTATGGCTACACCTTC. This codes for CASSIRVAYGYTF.

A few counts support this clonotype. This chain connects TRBV5-1 to TRBJ1-2, with 7 bases that match TRBD1. The CDR3 consists of 14 residues. With V trimmed by 0 bases and J by 5 bases, 4 bases remained unmatched. Germline loops: CDR1 SGHRS, CDR2 YFSETQ. For the CDR3, the DNA is TGCGCCAGCAGCTTGGAGACAGGGTATTATGGCTACACCTTC. Translated: CASSLETGYYGYTF.

In nucleotides, the CDR3 is TGTCCCTACCCTACCGCAGCGGGAAGTCAAGAGACCCAGTACTTC. Amino acids: CPYPTAAGSQETQYF. V gene TRBV2 combines with J gene TRBJ2-5, with 7 positions matching TRBD2. There are 15 residues in the CDR3. Germline V gene lookup returns CDR1 SNHLY and CDR2 FYNNEI.

This clonotype appeared many times. The rearrangement uses TRBV29-1 and TRBJ1-2; TRBD1 is a possible D gene (6 bases). Germline V lookup: CDR1 SQVTM, CDR2 ANQGSEA. This CDR3 has 13 residues. V gave up 2 bases and J gave up 2 bases, with 9 bases separating them. CDR3 sequence (DNA): TGCAGCGTTGAAAGGCAGGGGAACTATGGCTACACCTTC. It is translated as CSVERQGNYGYTF.

This clonotype has more than one count but fewer than ten. The chain carries TRBV15 and TRBJ2-5, with TRBD2 matching 7 bases. Germline-derived CDR1 and CDR2 are LNHNV and YYDKDF (reference sequence). CDR3 length equals 15 residues. J was trimmed by 5 bases and V by 1 base; bases with no gene match: 7. Here the CDR3 DNA reads TGTGCCACCAGCAGAGTAAGCGGGACGGGGGAGACCCAGTACTTC. Protein: CATSRVSGTGETQYF.

This clonotype was recorded at least ten times. The DNA for the CDR3 is TGTGCCAGCAGCCAGGACTCCCCACCGGGCAATGAGCAGTTCTTC. This sequence encodes CASSQDSPPGNEQFF. The V call is TRBV4-2, the J call TRBJ2-1; D possibly corresponds to TRBD2 (5 bases). Trimming took off 3 bases at V and 6 bases at J, with 15 bases between the two ends. The V gene's germline CDR1 is LGHNA and CDR2 YNFKEQ. There are 15 residues in the CDR3.

Remarks on this clonotype: Since the CDR3 does not end with the conserved phenylalanine or tryptophan, this likely comes from a read error. This chain connects TRBV10-1 to TRBJ2-7, with 8 nucleotides matching TRBD2. The V segment lost 1 base and the J segment 3 bases; nucleotides outside the gene matches: 2. This CDR3 spans 14 amino acids. In germline, CDR1 is WNHNN, CDR2 SYGVQD (reference sequence). The DNA of the CDR3 is TGCGCCAGCAGTGAGTACACTAGCGGCTACGAGCAGTACCTC. It translates to CASSEYTSGYEQYL.

This clonotype has at least ten counts. The chain is built from TRBV13 and TRBJ2-7; D might be TRBD1 or TRBD2, each matching 6 bases. CDR1 is PRHDT and CDR2 is FYEKMQ in the germline V gene (reference sequence). Trimming left V 9 bases short and J 6 bases short, with 15 bases between. The CDR3 is 12 residues long. DNA of the CDR3: TGTGCCAGTAGTTCACAGGGAGGCGAGCAGTACTTC. Encoded protein: CASSSQGGEQYF.

In regard to this clonotype: Compared with germline, one end of the junction differs, possibly owing to a read error. V usage is TRBV5-1 and J usage is TRBJ1-6, with D uncertain. The CDR3 sequence is 12 residues long. CDR1 SGHRS and CDR2 YFSETQ come from the germline V gene. Written as DNA, the CDR3 is TGCGCCAGCAGCCCGTCCGATTCACCCCTCCGCTTT. Its protein product is CASSPSDSPLRF.

V gene TRBV5-1 combines with J gene TRBJ1-4, with 10 bases aligning to TRBD1. This CDR3 spans 16 amino acids. With V trimmed by 0 bases and J by 1 base, 0 bases remained unmatched. From germline, CDR1 is SGHRS and CDR2 YFSETQ. The CDR3 is CASSLGDRGTNEKLFF. The CDR3 bases are TGCGCCAGCAGCTTGGGGGACAGGGGAACTAATGAAAAACTGTTTTTT. Supplemented by reference TRBV5-1 and TRBJ1-4, the full variable domain reads KAGVTQTPRYLIKTRGQQVTLSCSPISGHRSVSWYQQTPGQGLQFLFEYFSETQRNKGNFPGRFSGRQFSNSRSEMNVSTLELGDSALYLCASSLGDRGTNEKLFFGSGTQLSVL.

In this sample, this clonotype turned up a few times. Here the CDR3 DNA reads TGTGCCATCAGCCAGGAGGGATCGTATGGCTACACCTTC. Residues: CAISQEGSYGYTF. The V and J genes are TRBV10-3 and TRBJ1-2; no clear D gene. This CDR3 region has 13 residues. V gave up 6 bases and J gave up 5 bases, with 13 bases separating them. Per germline, CDR1 ENHRY and CDR2 SYGVKD.

This clonotype was found once. This chain joins TRBV7-2 and TRBJ2-7, with D unclear. Trimming removed 4 bases at V and 7 bases at J, with 8 bases between. Germline values: CDR1 SGHTA, CDR2 FQGNSA. The CDR3 totals 11 residues. For the CDR3, the DNA is TGTGCCAGCAGCTCTCCATTAGAGCAGTACTTC. Translating it yields CASSSPLEQYF.

This clonotype was observed many times. The J gene is TRBJ2-7, the V gene TRBV13, with D perhaps TRBD2 (6 bases). Germline V gene sequence: CDR1 PRHDT, CDR2 FYEKMQ (reference sequence). CDR3 length equals 13 residues. Between the trimmed V and J ends, which lost 3 bases and 1 base, there was a span of 7 bases. The CDR3 bases are TGTGCCAGCAGCTTGGAGGGATCCTACGAGCAGTACTTC. Residues: CASSLEGSYEQYF.

V is TRBV5-1 and J is TRBJ2-7, with 11 bases fitting TRBD1. J lost 0 bases, V lost 4 bases, and 12 bases had no gene match. CDR3 size: 18 residues. Looked up from germline, CDR1 is SGHRS and CDR2 is YFSETQ. The CDR3 nucleotides read TGCGCCAGCAGCCCTGGTCCCGGGACAGGGGGTAGCTCCTACGAGCAGTACTTC. Translation gives CASSPGPGTGGSSYEQYF. The complete variable domain, with remaining parts taken from reference TRBV5-1 and TRBJ2-7, reads KAGVTQTPRYLIKTRGQQVTLSCSPISGHRSVSWYQQTPGQGLQFLFEYFSETQRNKGNFPGRFSGRQFSNSRSEMNVSTLELGDSALYLCASSPGPGTGGSSYEQYFGPGTRLTVT.

The rearrangement joins TRBV7-8 to TRBJ2-1; TRBD2 aligns across 12 bases. The CDR3 sequence is 16 residues long. CDR1 is SGHVS and CDR2 is FQNEAQ in the germline V gene. J lost 8 bases, V lost 5 bases, and 10 bases had no gene match. The CDR3 is CASSPMLAGGPDEQFF. DNA for the CDR3: TGTGCCAGCAGCCCCATGCTAGCGGGGGGGCCTGATGAGCAGTTCTTC. The full variable domain, with the rest looked up from reference TRBV7-8 and TRBJ2-1, is GAGVSQSPRYKVAKRGQDVALRCDPISGHVSLFWYQQALGQGPEFLTYFQNEAQLDKSGLPSDRFFAERPEGSVSTLKIQRTQQEDSAVYLCASSPMLAGGPDEQFFGPGTRLTVL.

Many counts were recorded for this clonotype. This chain uses TRBV7-9 with TRBJ1-5; 8 bases are shared with TRBD1. V shed 1 base, J shed 4 bases, and the junction held 3 bases outside the gene matches. This CDR3 is built from 15 residues. Germline V gene data show CDR1 as SEHNR and CDR2 as FQNEAQ (reference sequence). As DNA, the CDR3 is TGTGCCAGCAGCTTAGGACAGGGGAAAAATCAGCCCCAGCATTTT. It yields the protein CASSLGQGKNQPQHF. The complete variable domain, with remaining parts taken from reference TRBV7-9 and TRBJ1-5, reads DTGVSQNPRHKITKRGQNVTFRCDPISEHNRLYWYRQTLGQGPEFLTYFQNEAQLEKSRLLSDRFSAERPKGSFSTLEIQRTEQGDSAMYLCASSLGQGKNQPQHFGDGTRLSIL.

This clonotype came up once. The junction shows a germline mismatch at one end, possibly a read error. The chain links TRBV7-3 to TRBJ1-1, with a tentative D call TRBD1 (5 bases). Germline-derived CDR1 and CDR2 are SGHTA and FQGTGA. The CDR3 is 13 residues long. CDR3 residues: CASSATQGTEAFF. In nucleotides, the CDR3 is TGCGCCAGCAGCGCCACTCAGGGCACTGAAGCTTTCTTT.

V is TRBV19 and J is TRBJ1-6; 9 bases fit TRBD1. CDR3 length equals 15 residues. Germline V lookup: CDR1 LNHDA, CDR2 SQIVND (reference sequence). Trimming removed 5 bases from V and 9 bases from J; junction bases left unmatched: 8. The CDR3 loop reads CASSPRDREASPLHF. The CDR3 nucleotides read TGTGCCAGTAGTCCGAGGGACAGGGAGGCTTCACCCCTCCACTTT. Full variable domain (outside the CDR3, taken from reference TRBV19 and TRBJ1-6): DGGITQSPKYLFRKEGQNVTLSCEQNLNHDAMYWYRQDPGQGLRLIYYSQIVNDFQKGDIAEGYSVSREKKESFPLTVTSAQKNPTAFYLCASSPRDREASPLHFGNGTRLTVT.

The rearrangement uses TRBV5-8 and TRBJ1-6, with 9 positions matching TRBD1. Germline V gives CDR1 SGHTS, CDR2 YDEGEE. This CDR3 comprises 15 residues. Unmatched junction bases numbered 6, after V lost 2 bases and J lost 9 bases. CDR3 DNA sequence: TGTGCCAGCAGCTTTCCCGGACAGGGGCGTTCACCCCTCCACTTT. The encoded protein is CASSFPGQGRSPLHF.

This chain joins TRBV27 and TRBJ1-1, with D unresolved. Trimming stripped 2 bases from V and 5 bases from J, with 9 bases between. Germline-derived CDR1 and CDR2 are MNHEY and SMNVEV (reference sequence). The CDR3 is 13 amino acids. The CDR3 DNA sequence: TGTGCCAGCAGTTTAGACGGGAGGACTGAAGCTTTCTTT. Amino acid sequence: CASSLDGRTEAFF.

The chain has TRBV2 and TRBJ1-2; tentatively, D is TRBD1 (5 bases). There are 14 residues in the CDR3. Trimming shortened V by 1 base and J by 7 bases, and 13 bases separated the two germline ends. CDR1 and CDR2 from the germline V gene are SNHLY and FYNNEI. The CDR3: CASSEGGKSIGYTF. CDR3 in DNA: TGTGCCAGCAGTGAAGGGGGGAAAAGTATTGGCTACACCTTC.

In this sample, this clonotype turned up many times. The chain joins TRBV4-1 to TRBJ2-1; TRBD2 agrees at 10 bases. The CDR3 is 13 amino acids. Per the germline V gene, CDR1 is MGHRA and CDR2 is YSYEKL. J gave up 9 bases and V 6 bases, and 5 bases lay outside the gene matches. The CDR3 DNA reads as TGCGCCAGCAGTCTAGCGGGAGACGTTGAGCAGTTCTTC. It specifies CASSLAGDVEQFF.